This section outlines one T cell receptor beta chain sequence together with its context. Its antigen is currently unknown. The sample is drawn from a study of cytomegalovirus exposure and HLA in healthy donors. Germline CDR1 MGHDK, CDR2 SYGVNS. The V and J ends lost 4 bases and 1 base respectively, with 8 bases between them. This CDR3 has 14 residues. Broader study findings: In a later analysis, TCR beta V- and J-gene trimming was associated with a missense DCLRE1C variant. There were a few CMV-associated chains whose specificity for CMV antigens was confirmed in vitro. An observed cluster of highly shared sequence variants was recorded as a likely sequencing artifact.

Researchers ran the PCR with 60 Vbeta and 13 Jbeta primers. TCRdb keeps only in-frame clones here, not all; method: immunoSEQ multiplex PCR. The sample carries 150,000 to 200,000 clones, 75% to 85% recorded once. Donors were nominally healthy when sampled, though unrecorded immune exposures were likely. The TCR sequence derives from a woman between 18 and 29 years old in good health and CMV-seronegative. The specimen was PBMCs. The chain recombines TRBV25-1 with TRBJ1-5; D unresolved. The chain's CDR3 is CASSGDGSNQPQHF. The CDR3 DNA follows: TGTGCCAGCAGTGGCGACGGGAGCAATCAGCCCCAGCATTTT.